The subject of this entry is one TCR beta chain. The V end lost 2 bases, the J end lost 6 bases, and 13 bases lay between the germline ends. The CDR3 sequence is 15 residues long. The germline gives CDR1 SGHNT, CDR2 YENEEA. The data belong to a study of shared T cell receptors in the human thymus. The assay was immunoSEQ multiplex PCR, and TCRdb's table has in-frame clones only and misses some. The repertoire holds over 450,000 clones, around 82% seen once, with around 0.013% in the top ten. The data were also submitted as part of a second study, on human thymus T cells. That report adds: It was healthy Finnish infants having corrective surgery for congenital heart defects who were the donors. Thymus specimens were resections from corrective heart surgery. Usage of V and J genes appeared biased in thymic and blood repertoires. Thymic repertoires from unrelated individuals overlapped highly, related research reported.

The rearrangement joins TRBV11-3 to TRBJ2-2; possible D gene TRBD1, 5 bases. Sample: thymocytes. This clonotype was obtained from a boy less than two years old with a congenital heart defect. The CDR3 here is CASSLPREGAGELFF. The CDR3 DNA sequence: TGTGCCAGCAGCTTACCCAGGGAAGGGGCCGGGGAGCTGTTTTTT.